This T cell receptor (beta chain) originates from a study of OX40 agonist ivuxolimab in advanced cancers. On the study more broadly: Patients received the agonistic anti-OX40 (CD134) antibody ivuxolimab. Of the participants, more than 35% had some prior anti-PD-1, anti-PD-L1 or anti-CTLA-4 therapy, which was allowed. Findings and limits, study-wide: The expanded peripheral T cells' antigen specificity was not determined.

Of note for this clone: What it binds is unknown.

CDR1 MNHEY and CDR2 SMNVEV come from the germline V gene (reference sequence). The V segment lost 5 bases and the J segment 1 base; nucleotides outside the gene matches: 9. This CDR3 contains 17 residues. Assay: immunoSEQ multiplex PCR; the TCRdb copy retains only in-frame clones and omits some. The sample contains fewer than 30,000 clones, around four fifths of which appear only once. The source of this sequence is an adult with an advanced solid tumor such as melanoma, head and neck, liver or kidney cancer. This chain joins TRBV27 and TRBJ1-2, with 11 bases fitting TRBD1. This sample comprised CD4+ or CD8+ T cells sorted from blood, obtained in a trial of the OX40 agonist ivuxolimab. The DNA of the CDR3 is TGTGCCAGCAGTCCCGCCTGGACAGGGGGCAATAACTATGGCTACACCTTC. Protein sequence: CASSPAWTGGNNYGYTF.